These T cell receptor beta chains were read from a single sample in a study of blood T cell repertoires in COVID-19. Only in-frame clones appear in the TCRdb table, and some are missing; sequencing was by immunoSEQ multiplex PCR. The sample includes approximately 200,000 clones, about 84% of them seen just once. The sample consisted of PBMCs or T cells enriched from blood (not recorded which). These receptors came from a man between 60 and 75 years old who had recovered from COVID-19. The CDR3 runs from the conserved cysteine through the conserved F or W. The order of the fields is J gene, V gene, clone size, CDR3 protein. Clone size is stated in some rows and not others, as once, few, many or a class when expanded.

>TRBJ1-1|TRBV7-6|.
CASSLAGGRNTEAFF
>TRBJ1-1|TRBV7-3|.
CASSFFCFGQWTADTEAFF
>TRBJ2-3|TRBV2|.
CASSDWRAGGTDTQYF
>TRBJ2-3|TRBV11-2|.
CASSSWGEGTDTQYF
>TRBJ2-3|TRBV3-1/TRBV3-2|.
CASSQSAGGPDTQYF
>TRBJ1-2|TRBV2|.
CASRIQVNYGYTF
>TRBJ1-1|TRBV30|.
CAWSDGNTEAFF
>TRBJ1-6|TRBV4-2|.
CASSQGRVNSPLHF
>TRBJ1-2|TRBV9|.
CASSIPTGGESGYTF
>TRBJ2-4|TRBV19|.
CASSIDLKTGQGRAKNIQYF
>TRBJ1-2|TRBV5-6|.
CASSTDRGRSYTF
>TRBJ1-4|TRBV11-3|.
CASSLQAGRGNEKLFF
>TRBJ2-2|TRBV5-4|.
CASSLGGYGELFF
>TRBJ1-4|TRBV27|.
CATGDRDNEKLFF
>TRBJ2-1|TRBV5-1|.
CASRRSGGYNEQFF
>TRBJ2-7|TRBV4-2|few
CASSQVFGRDYEQYF
>TRBJ1-4|TRBV6-5|few
CASSTRGEANEKLFF
>TRBJ2-5|TRBV7-2|.
CASSRGAGVQETQYF
>TRBJ2-3|TRBV29-1|.
CSVGSGMSTDTQYF
>TRBJ2-5|TRBV7-2|.
CASSPTRSGETQYF
>TRBJ2-7|TRBV3-1/TRBV3-2|.
CASSLGGASYEQYF
>TRBJ1-1|TRBV5-1|.
CASSFRWKDTEAFF
>TRBJ2-4|TRBV25-1|.
CATTDRGKNIQYF
>TRBJ1-2|TRBV5-1|.
CASSSTGSYYGYTF
>TRBJ1-1|TRBV12-3/TRBV12-4|.
CASSQGSGTEAFF